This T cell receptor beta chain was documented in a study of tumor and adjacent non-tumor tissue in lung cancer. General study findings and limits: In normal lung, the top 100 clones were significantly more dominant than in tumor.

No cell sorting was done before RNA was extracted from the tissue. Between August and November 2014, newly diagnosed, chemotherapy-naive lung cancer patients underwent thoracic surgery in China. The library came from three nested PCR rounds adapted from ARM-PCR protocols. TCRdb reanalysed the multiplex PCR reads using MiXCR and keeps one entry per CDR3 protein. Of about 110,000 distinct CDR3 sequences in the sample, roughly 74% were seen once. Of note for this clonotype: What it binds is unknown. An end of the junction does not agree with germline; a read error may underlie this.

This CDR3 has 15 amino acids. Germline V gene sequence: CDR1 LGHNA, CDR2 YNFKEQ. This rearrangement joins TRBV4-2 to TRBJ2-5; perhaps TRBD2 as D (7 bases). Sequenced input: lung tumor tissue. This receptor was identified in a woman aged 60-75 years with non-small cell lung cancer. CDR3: CASSQGGGPAETQYF. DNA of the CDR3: TGTGCCAGCAGTCAAGGGGGGGGGCCGGCAGAGACCCAGTACTTC.